The next 15 T cell receptor beta chains were all read from a single sample in a study of technical replicates of blood from several donors. Sequenced by immunoSEQ multiplex PCR; TCRdb stores in-frame clones only, minus some. The table shows over 50,000 clones, with 97% occurring only once. The sequenced sample was T cells isolated from PBMCs. Receptors originate from a human donor in good health.

This clone was found once. The CDR3 DNA follows: TGCGCCAGCAGCTCCCTTCTGACTAGCGGACGTTACAATGAGCAGTTCTTC. Translated, it gives CASSSLLTSGRYNEQFF. This chain connects TRBV5-1 to TRBJ2-1; 9 bases match TRBD2. J was trimmed by 4 bases and V by 3 bases; bases with no gene match: 11. CDR3 length: 17 amino acids. Germline loops: CDR1 SGHRS, CDR2 YFSETQ.

The chain combines TRBV5-1 with TRBJ1-1, with 7 bases aligning to TRBD1. V was pared by 2 bases and J by 1 base, with 5 bases of the junction left unmatched. This CDR3 has 15 amino acids. CDR1 and CDR2 from the germline V gene are SGHRS and YFSETQ. The CDR3 DNA reads TGCGCCAGCAGCTTCGGAGGGGGCCAGAACACTGAAGCTTTCTTT. It yields the protein CASSFGGGQNTEAFF.

This sequence joins TRBV4-1 and TRBJ2-1, with D perhaps matching TRBD2 (6 bases). CDR3 size: 15 residues. Germline CDR1 and CDR2: MGHRA and YSYEKL. Trimming took 0 bases from V and 9 from J, leaving 15 bases between them. The CDR3 sequence is CASSQDDGGSFEQFF. The CDR3 bases are TGCGCCAGCAGCCAAGATGATGGGGGGAGCTTTGAGCAGTTCTTC.

This clone was seen only once. This chain uses TRBV6-5 with TRBJ2-7; 10 positions agree with TRBD1. The CDR3 is made up of 15 amino acids. Germline lookup yields CDR1 MNHEY and CDR2 SVGAGI. The V and J ends lost 6 bases and 4 bases, in that order; junction bases with no gene match: 9. CDR3 loop: CASRVSGTGAYEQYF. The CDR3 coding sequence is TGTGCCAGCAGAGTGTCCGGGACAGGGGCTTACGAGCAGTACTTC.

This chain links TRBV7-2 with TRBJ2-7, with a weak D call TRBD2 (5 bases). The CDR3 contains 15 residues. V lost 2 bases and J 3 bases, leaving 14 bases between the germline ends. The germline CDR1 and CDR2 sequences are SGHTA and FQGNSA. Here the CDR3 reads CASSLTDFSNYEQYF. The CDR3 bases are TGTGCCAGCAGCTTAACGGACTTCTCCAACTACGAGCAGTACTTC.

This chain links TRBV10-3 with TRBJ2-4; 11 positions match TRBD2. Germline V CDR1 and CDR2: ENHRY, SYGVKD. The V and J ends lost 2 bases and 6 bases, in that order; junction bases with no gene match: 3. CDR3 length equals 15 residues. CDR3 bases: TGTGCCATCAGTGAGCGTCTAGCGGGAGGAAACATTCAGTACTTC. It encodes CAISERLAGGNIQYF.

The J gene is TRBJ2-1, the V gene TRBV7-9, with 7 nucleotides matching TRBD2. CDR3 size: 12 residues. The V gene end was trimmed by 4 bases and the J gene end by 10 bases; junction bases not matched to a gene: 4. In germline, CDR1 is SEHNR, CDR2 FQNEAQ (reference sequence). CDR3 sequence: CASSSGLPEQFF. CDR3 in DNA: TGTGCCAGCAGCTCGGGACTACCCGAGCAGTTCTTC.

This chain joins TRBV7-2 and TRBJ2-2; 9 nucleotides match TRBD2. V trimming: 1 base; J trimming: 6 bases; junction bases outside the gene matches: 9. Looked up from germline, CDR1 is SGHTA and CDR2 is FQGNSA. This CDR3 is 17 amino acids long. CDR3 DNA sequence: TGTGCCAGCAGCTTAGTAGCGGGAGTGGTCATCCCCGGGGAGCTGTTTTTT. Amino acid sequence: CASSLVAGVVIPGELFF.

This chain connects TRBV10-2 to TRBJ2-3, with a tentative D call TRBD2 (5 bases). Germline V gives CDR1 WSHSY, CDR2 SAAADI. Trimming shortened V by 8 bases and J by 2 bases, and 14 bases separated the two germline ends. The CDR3 loop spans 14 amino acids. CDR3 loop: CASRERKHTDTQYF. The CDR3 bases are TGCGCCAGCCGCGAGCGGAAACACACAGATACGCAGTATTTT.

J is TRBJ2-7 and V is TRBV27; a weak D match, TRBD2 (6 bases). CDR3 length: 14 amino acids. Deletions cut 3 bases from V and 0 bases from J, with 9 bases between. Germline loops: CDR1 MNHEY, CDR2 SMNVEV (reference sequence). The CDR3 is CASSLEGPSYEQYF. The CDR3 DNA reads as TGTGCCAGCAGTTTGGAGGGGCCCTCCTACGAGCAGTACTTC.

V gene TRBV2 combines with J gene TRBJ2-7; D is ambiguous. Trimming removed 8 bases from V and 0 bases from J, with 11 bases in between. The CDR3 runs 13 residues. CDR1 and CDR2 (germline): SNHLY, FYNNEI. This chain's CDR3 is CASPRNFSYEQYF. The CDR3 nucleotides are TGTGCCAGCCCCAGGAATTTCTCCTACGAGCAGTACTTC.

The gene calls are TRBV4-1 and TRBJ2-1; 8 nucleotides line up with TRBD2. J was trimmed by 7 bases and V by 3 bases; bases with no gene match: 14. The germline V gene encodes CDR1 MGHRA and CDR2 YSYEKL. CDR3 size: 17 residues. Here the CDR3 reads CASSHLGRGGLRNEQFF. CDR3 nucleotides: TGCGCCAGCAGCCACCTGGGACGGGGGGGGCTTAGAAATGAGCAGTTCTTC.

The CDR3 spells CASSLGAGGYQPQHF. CDR3 coding DNA: TGTGCCAGCAGCTTAGGGGCAGGGGGTTATCAGCCCCAGCATTTT. This sequence joins TRBV7-6 and TRBJ1-5; 7 nucleotides line up with TRBD1. Trimming at V came to 1 base and at J to 5 bases, leaving 5 bases not matched to a gene. Germline values: CDR1 SGHVS, CDR2 FNYEAQ. This CDR3 is built from 15 residues.

This sequence joins TRBV19 and TRBJ2-7; TRBD1 matches at 7 bases. V shed 7 bases and J 2 bases; nucleotides not matched to a gene: 2. CDR1 and CDR2 from the germline V gene are LNHDA and SQIVND (reference sequence). This CDR3 contains 12 residues. CDR3 region: CASTDRAYEQYF. Here the CDR3 DNA reads TGTGCCAGTACCGACAGGGCCTACGAGCAGTACTTC.

The CDR3 protein is CASSKKGQGADTQYF. The CDR3, as DNA: TGTGCCAGCAGTAAAAAGGGGCAGGGGGCAGATACGCAGTATTTT. The chain employs TRBV6-5 and TRBJ2-3; 7 nucleotides line up with TRBD1. The germline gives CDR1 MNHEY, CDR2 SVGAGI. The V gene end was trimmed by 5 bases and the J gene end by 4 bases; junction bases not matched to a gene: 9. CDR3 length equals 15 residues.